This T cell receptor (beta chain) came from a study of cytomegalovirus exposure and HLA in healthy donors. The study's findings and limits: Using a false discovery rate of 0.05, a later analysis showed that roughly 16,000 TCR beta sequences were associated with HLA alleles. The authors enumerated 150 to 200 TCR beta chains as linked to cytomegalovirus. One cluster of highly shared sequence variants probably arose as a sequencing artifact. Roughly uniform depth of sequencing across donors was assumed in presence/absence analyses.

A multiplex PCR was run with 60 Vbeta primers and 13 Jbeta primers. Measured with immunoSEQ multiplex PCR; TCRdb has only the in-frame clones, and not every one. Recorded for this sample: approximately 120,000 clones. In germline, CDR1 is SGDLS, CDR2 YYNGEE. The V end lost 0 bases, the J end lost 7 bases, and 10 bases lay between the germline ends. The CDR3 consists of 13 residues. On this clone itself: Its antigen is not known.

The sequence was collected from a man in his thirties or forties in good health and CMV-seronegative. The sample comprised PBMCs. V is TRBV9 and J is TRBJ1-1; D is unresolved. Written as DNA, the CDR3 is TGTGCCAGCAGCGTAGAAGAGGGCGGTGAAGCTTTCTTT. It is translated as CASSVEEGGEAFF. Variable domain in full (rest from reference TRBV9 and TRBJ1-1): DSGVTQTPKHLITATGQRVTLRCSPRSGDLSVYWYQQSLDQGLQFLIQYYNGEERAKGNILERFSAQQFPDLHSELNLSSLELGDSALYFCASSVEEGGEAFFGQGTRLTVV.